The entry below describes one T cell receptor beta chain. Its antigen target is currently unknown. Per-nucleotide qualities are absent, and no much larger clonotype sits a single base away. Per the publication, the time point label means: before hematopoietic stem cell transplant. PRAID was marked by prominent immunodeficiency together with autoinflammation. Prior to TRB sequencing, T-cell subsets (conventional T cells, CD8+ T cells, regulatory T cells, T follicular helper cells) were sorted. Clipping removes 4 bases from V and 3 bases from J, with 6 as the unmatched junction base count. In the germline V gene, CDR1 corresponds to SGHRS and CDR2 to YFSETQ. CDR3 length: 14 amino acids, cysteine to phenylalanine. The only DNA kept is the CDR3, 42 bases in frame from the first base. The library was prepared using the immunoSEQ multiplex PCR assay. Per the original workflow: Shannon entropy, which takes clonal size distribution into account, was used to quantify repertoire diversity. Clonotype distribution inequality was measured with the Gini-Simpson index (Simpson_1-D). This immuneACCESS table, as held by TCRdb, lists in-frame sequences with V and J called but not all clones. Of the missing ones, under half trace to an unresolved V gene in checked studies; the others have no known cause. V and J calls and clone size are those listed in that table; D and trimming were worked out from the DNA. The sample profile shows more than 25,000 clones; 80% to 90% of them were found once. The leading ten clones occupy approximately 0.72% of the sample.

The data stem from a study of stem cell transplantation in POMP-related autoinflammatory disease (dated by TCRdb to about 2021). About the study as a whole: It was hypothesized that MHC class I-dependent CD8+ T-cell differentiation and positive selection are impaired by defective thymoproteasomes, resulting in skewing of the TRB repertoire. To find out how POMP deficiency affects T-cell receptor beta repertoire diversity and CDR3 characteristics, high-throughput TRB sequencing was used. Prior to transplant, the patients had CD4+ naive T-cell skewing, low CD8+ T-cell proportions, and decreased T-cell cytokine secretion. What the authors observed across the whole study: PRAID patients trended toward lower TRB diversity and higher clonality across all analyzed T-cell subsets. A restricted number of unique TRB V-J gene pairings was observed in PRAID patients. Statistical significance for the trend toward lower diversity and increased clonality in PRAID patients was reached only for regulatory T cells.

The sample was CD4+ T cells from PBMCs, taken before stem cell transplantation. This clonotype was obtained from a human donor with POMP-related autoinflammation and immune dysregulation (PRAID). Recombination linked TRBV5-1 to TRBJ1-1, with 7 bases matching TRBD1. The sequence in DNA is TGCGCCAGCAGCGTCGACAGGGTTGACACTGAAGCTTTCTTT. It specifies CASSVDRVDTEAFF.